The present entry profiles one T cell receptor beta chain with its context. What it binds is not known. This sample was taken from a study of T cell responses to AZD1222 COVID-19 vaccine. General study points: Reports say nearly half of spike-specific TCRs go after unmutated variant regions. The breadth and depth of Spike-specific TCRs increased once two AZD1222 doses had been given. Researchers took repertoire samples only after the peak T cell response had come.

Sequencing used immunoSEQ multiplex PCR; TCRdb keeps in-frame clones, though not all of them. The repertoire has around 100,000 clones, roughly nine tenths of them found once; the top ten carry 0.95% to 1.5%. The clonotype comes from an adult in good health. The input for sequencing was peripheral blood, taken on day 0 of AZD1222 vaccination.

The CDR3 here is CASSFRQGNNEKLFF. The CDR3 nucleotides are TGTGCCAGCAGCTTTAGACAGGGGAATAATGAAAAACTGTTTTTT. The rearrangement uses TRBV11-2 and TRBJ1-4; TRBD1 matches at 8 bases. V trimming: 3 bases; J trimming: 4 bases; junction bases outside the gene matches: 4. The CDR3 contains 15 residues. Germline CDR1 SGHAT, CDR2 FQNNGV.